The rows below give T cell receptor beta chains drawn from one sample of a study of shared clonotypes between healthy human individuals. Using immunoSEQ multiplex PCR, the repertoire was profiled, and TCRdb retains in-frame clones only, with some absent. The sample carries millions of clones, about 95% recorded once. The sample taken for sequencing was naive CD8+ T cells sorted from blood. The receptors come from a man between 18 and 35 years old in good health. CDR3s include the opening cysteine and the closing phenylalanine or tryptophan. Fields, in order: clone size, V gene, D gene, J gene, CDR3 protein, CDR3 DNA. A D gene is named only where the DNA matches it firmly. Clone size is stated in some rows and not others, as once, few, many or a class when expanded.

size: -; V: TRBV5-6; D: TRBD2; J: TRBJ2-7; CDR3: CASNFGTSGYEQYF; DNA: TGTGCCAGCAATTTCGGGACTAGTGGATACGAGCAGTACTTC
size: once; V: TRBV5-4; D: -; J: TRBJ1-1; CDR3: CASSSPWGMNTEAFF; DNA: TGTGCCAGCAGCTCACCGTGGGGCATGAACACTGAAGCTTTCTTT
size: -; V: TRBV27; D: -; J: TRBJ2-2; CDR3: CASSLEGWAPTGELFF; DNA: TGTGCCAGCAGTTTGGAGGGATGGGCCCCCACCGGGGAGCTGTTTTTT
size: -; V: TRBV4-3; D: TRBD1; J: TRBJ2-5; CDR3: CASSQVWTGEETQYF; DNA: TGCGCCAGCAGCCAAGTATGGACAGGGGAAGAGACCCAGTACTTC
size: -; V: TRBV4-2; D: -; J: TRBJ2-7; CDR3: CASSQGSYSSYEQYF; DNA: TGTGCCAGCAGCCAAGGGTCGTACAGCTCCTACGAGCAGTACTTC
size: -; V: TRBV11-2; D: TRBD1; J: TRBJ1-1; CDR3: CASSSRTGSTEAFF; DNA: TGTGCCAGCAGCTCACGGACAGGGAGCACTGAAGCTTTCTTT
size: -; V: TRBV27; D: -; J: TRBJ1-6; CDR3: CASSSFLLGPPPSYNSPLHF; DNA: TGTGCCAGCAGTTCCTTCCTACTGGGACCCCCGCCCTCCTATAATTCACCCCTCCACTTT
size: -; V: TRBV19; D: -; J: TRBJ2-1; CDR3: CASSQGGYNEQFF; DNA: TGTGCCAGTAGTCAGGGCGGTTACAATGAGCAGTTCTTC
size: -; V: TRBV5-4; D: -; J: TRBJ1-4; CDR3: CASSPRLNEKLFF; DNA: TGTGCCAGCAGCCCCCGGTTAAATGAAAAACTGTTTTTT
size: -; V: TRBV28; D: -; J: TRBJ1-3; CDR3: CASSFRQMEVSGNTIYF; DNA: TGTGCCAGCAGTTTCCGACAAATGGAAGTCTCTGGAAACACCATATATTTT
size: -; V: TRBV6-1; D: TRBD1; J: TRBJ2-7; CDR3: CASRTGVSYEQYF; DNA: TGTGCCAGCAGGACAGGGGTAAGCTACGAGCAGTACTTC
size: -; V: TRBV4-3; D: -; J: TRBJ1-4; CDR3: CASSQSLWSEKLFF; DNA: TGCGCCAGCAGCCAATCCCTCTGGAGTGAAAAACTGTTTTTT
size: -; V: TRBV7-2; D: -; J: TRBJ1-2; CDR3: CASSLVSREDGYTF; DNA: TGTGCCAGCAGCTTAGTTTCCAGGGAGGATGGCTACACCTTC
size: -; V: TRBV9; D: -; J: TRBJ2-7; CDR3: CASSTGQSSYEQYF; DNA: TGTGCCAGCAGTACCGGGCAGAGCTCCTACGAGCAGTACTTC
size: -; V: TRBV5-1; D: TRBD2; J: TRBJ2-3; CDR3: CASSLGPSGGFTDTQYF; DNA: TGCGCCAGCAGCTTGGGACCCAGCGGGGGATTCACAGATACGCAGTATTTT
size: -; V: TRBV27; D: TRBD1; J: TRBJ1-1; CDR3: CASRTQGQNTEAFF; DNA: TGTGCCAGCAGAACACAGGGGCAGAACACTGAAGCTTTCTTT
size: -; V: TRBV5-4; D: -; J: TRBJ1-2; CDR3: CASSLEVTNYGYTF; DNA: TGTGCCAGCAGCTTGGAGGTTACTAACTATGGCTACACCTTC
size: -; V: TRBV7-6; D: -; J: TRBJ2-7; CDR3: CASSPHQGGFSYEQYF; DNA: TGTGCCAGCAGCCCCCACCAGGGGGGCTTCTCCTACGAGCAGTACTTC
size: -; V: TRBV4-1; D: -; J: TRBJ1-2; CDR3: CASSQESRVGDYGYTF; DNA: TGCGCCAGCAGCCAAGAGTCCAGAGTCGGGGACTATGGCTACACCTTC
size: -; V: TRBV6-5; D: -; J: TRBJ1-1; CDR3: CASSYRDSQGEAFF; DNA: TGTGCCAGCAGTTACCGGGACTCCCAGGGGGAAGCTTTCTTT
size: few; V: TRBV27; D: -; J: TRBJ1-6; CDR3: CASSLAGIRSPLHF; DNA: TGTGCCAGCAGTTTAGCAGGGATCCGTTCACCCCTCCACTTT
size: -; V: TRBV5-1; D: -; J: TRBJ2-7; CDR3: CASSLAGGNSYEQYF; DNA: TGCGCCAGCAGCTTGGCCGGGGGTAACTCCTACGAGCAGTACTTC
size: -; V: TRBV6-5; D: TRBD1; J: TRBJ1-1; CDR3: CASSASVQGTTEAFF; DNA: TGTGCCAGCAGTGCAAGCGTACAGGGGACCACTGAAGCTTTCTTT
size: once; V: TRBV9; D: -; J: TRBJ2-7; CDR3: CASSPPSSYEQYF; DNA: TGTGCCAGCAGCCCCCCGTCATCCTACGAGCAGTACTTC
size: -; V: TRBV5-4; D: -; J: TRBJ2-7; CDR3: CASSLAMVGGFSYEQYF; DNA: TGTGCCAGCAGCTTGGCTATGGTAGGGGGGTTCTCCTACGAGCAGTACTTC
size: -; V: TRBV9; D: TRBD2; J: TRBJ2-7; CDR3: CASSEAGTSGEQYF; DNA: TGTGCCAGCAGCGAAGCTGGGACTAGCGGCGAGCAGTACTTC
size: once; V: TRBV27; D: TRBD2; J: TRBJ2-3; CDR3: CASSWTSGNADTQYF; DNA: TGTGCCAGCAGTTGGACTAGCGGGAACGCAGATACGCAGTATTTT
size: -; V: TRBV11-3; D: TRBD2; J: TRBJ2-3; CDR3: CASSFGTRESTDTQYF; DNA: TGTGCCAGCAGCTTCGGGACTAGGGAATCCACAGATACGCAGTATTTT
size: -; V: TRBV4-3; D: -; J: TRBJ1-1; CDR3: CASSQSPGTYAFF; DNA: TGCGCCAGCAGCCAAAGTCCCGGGACCTACGCTTTCTTT
size: -; V: TRBV2; D: -; J: TRBJ2-5; CDR3: CASARHGSPIGETQYF; DNA: TGTGCCAGTGCCCGACACGGGAGCCCGATTGGGGAGACCCAGTACTTC
size: -; V: TRBV4-3; D: TRBD2; J: TRBJ2-1; CDR3: CASSQGTSGSEQFF; DNA: TGCGCCAGCAGCCAAGGGACTAGCGGGAGTGAGCAGTTCTTC
size: -; V: TRBV7-9; D: TRBD2; J: TRBJ2-1; CDR3: CASSISTSGRGNEQFF; DNA: TGTGCCAGCAGCATTTCGACTAGCGGGAGGGGCAATGAGCAGTTCTTC
size: -; V: TRBV7-9; D: -; J: TRBJ2-3; CDR3: CASSLRSGVDTQYF; DNA: TGTGCCAGCAGCTTAAGGTCGGGAGTGGATACGCAGTATTTT
size: -; V: TRBV27; D: -; J: TRBJ2-4; CDR3: CASSLGGLGENIQYF; DNA: TGTGCCAGCAGTTTAGGGGGTCTTGGAGAAAACATTCAGTACTTC
size: -; V: TRBV7-9; D: -; J: TRBJ2-3; CDR3: CASSSAEGSITDTQYF; DNA: TGTGCCAGCAGCTCGGCGGAGGGGTCAATCACAGATACGCAGTATTTT
size: -; V: TRBV29-1; D: -; J: TRBJ2-1; CDR3: CSVGSGSYNEQFF; DNA: TGCAGCGTTGGGTCTGGTTCCTACAATGAGCAGTTCTTC
size: -; V: TRBV7-2; D: -; J: TRBJ2-7; CDR3: CASSLEIGSYEQYF; DNA: TGTGCCAGCAGCTTGGAGATAGGTTCCTACGAGCAGTACTTC
size: -; V: TRBV5-6; D: -; J: TRBJ1-1; CDR3: CASSLRPKEMNTEAFF; DNA: TGTGCCAGCAGCTTGCGTCCGAAGGAGATGAACACTGAAGCTTTCTTT
size: -; V: TRBV5-8; D: TRBD1; J: TRBJ2-2; CDR3: CASSFKRTGPTGELFF; DNA: TGTGCCAGCAGCTTTAAGAGGACAGGGCCCACCGGGGAGCTGTTTTTT
size: -; V: TRBV30; D: -; J: TRBJ2-7; CDR3: CAWSVLQGPYEQYF; DNA: TGTGCCTGGAGTGTACTCCAGGGACCCTACGAGCAGTACTTC
size: -; V: TRBV27; D: -; J: TRBJ2-7; CDR3: CASSYQLLLGEQYF; DNA: TGTGCCAGCAGTTACCAGTTGCTGCTCGGGGAGCAGTACTTC
size: -; V: TRBV30; D: TRBD1; J: TRBJ2-7; CDR3: CAWSGTGGTYEQYF; DNA: TGTGCCTGGAGTGGAACAGGGGGAACTTACGAGCAGTACTTC
size: -; V: TRBV5-6; D: TRBD1; J: TRBJ2-1; CDR3: CASSLRDRHTYNEQFF; DNA: TGTGCCAGCAGCCTCCGGGACAGGCACACCTACAATGAGCAGTTCTTC
size: -; V: TRBV5-1; D: -; J: TRBJ1-1; CDR3: CASSLASTMNTEAFF; DNA: TGCGCCAGCAGCTTGGCTTCAACAATGAACACTGAAGCTTTCTTT
size: -; V: TRBV7-9; D: -; J: TRBJ2-7; CDR3: CASSPWDASYEQYF; DNA: TGTGCCAGCAGCCCATGGGACGCCTCCTACGAGCAGTACTTC
size: -; V: TRBV4-1; D: -; J: TRBJ1-2; CDR3: CASSQDLAGENYGYTF; DNA: TGCGCCAGCAGCCAAGATTTGGCAGGGGAGAACTATGGCTACACCTTC
size: once; V: TRBV5-6; D: TRBD2; J: TRBJ2-7; CDR3: CASSFAGVHEQYF; DNA: TGTGCCAGCAGCTTTGCGGGGGTACACGAGCAGTACTTC
size: once; V: TRBV10-3; D: TRBD2; J: TRBJ2-7; CDR3: CAISDIGLAGTYEQYF; DNA: TGTGCCATCAGTGACATCGGACTAGCGGGGACCTACGAGCAGTACTTC
size: -; V: TRBV11-2; D: -; J: TRBJ2-1; CDR3: CASSFFADHYNEQFF; DNA: TGTGCCAGCAGCTTTTTTGCGGACCACTACAATGAGCAGTTCTTC
size: -; V: TRBV2; D: -; J: TRBJ2-1; CDR3: CAIQDYSYNEQFF; DNA: TGTGCCATACAGGATTACTCCTACAATGAGCAGTTCTTC
size: -; V: TRBV27; D: -; J: TRBJ1-4; CDR3: CASSLQSTNEKLFF; DNA: TGTGCCAGCAGTTTACAGAGTACTAATGAAAAACTGTTTTTT
size: -; V: TRBV7-9; D: -; J: TRBJ1-5; CDR3: CASSGGNQPQHF; DNA: TGTGCCAGCTCTGGGGGGAATCAGCCCCAGCATTTT
size: -; V: TRBV4-1; D: TRBD2; J: TRBJ2-2; CDR3: CASSFAGGNTGELFF; DNA: TGCGCCAGCAGTTTTGCGGGGGGGAACACCGGGGAGCTGTTTTTT
size: -; V: TRBV5-6; D: -; J: TRBJ1-6; CDR3: CASSLGAGGFGNSPLHF; DNA: TGTGCCAGCAGCTTGGGGGCTGGGGGGTTCGGTAATTCACCCCTCCACTTT
size: -; V: TRBV2; D: TRBD1; J: TRBJ1-2; CDR3: CASSEAPGGGGYTF; DNA: TGTGCCAGCAGTGAAGCCCCAGGGGGCGGCGGCTACACCTTC